This entry lists 11 T cell receptor beta chains sequenced from one sample in a study of technical replicates of blood from several donors. Sequencing used immunoSEQ multiplex PCR; TCRdb keeps in-frame clones, though not all of them. Of some 80,000 clones listed, under 97% are singletons. The sequenced sample consisted of T cells isolated from PBMCs. Receptors were obtained from a human donor in good health.

V usage is TRBV7-8 and J usage is TRBJ1-2; perhaps TRBD1 as D (5 bases). The V end lost 1 base, the J end lost 9 bases, and 9 bases lay between the germline ends. The CDR3 totals 12 residues. Germline V gives CDR1 SGHVS, CDR2 FQNEAQ. CDR3 nucleotides: TGTGCCAGCAGCTTAGGGGGGGGTCGCTACACCTTC. It specifies CASSLGGGRYTF.

The J gene is TRBJ1-3, the V gene TRBV4-1; D not certain. CDR3 length: 19 residues. Trimming left V 0 bases short and J 0 bases short, with 18 bases between. Germline V CDR1 and CDR2: MGHRA, YSYEKL. CDR3 sequence: CASSQDLVAQPNSGNTIYF. CDR3 nucleotides: TGCGCCAGCAGCCAAGATTTAGTAGCCCAGCCCAACTCTGGAAACACCATATATTTT.

Here the CDR3 reads CASAGPNIYNEQFF. The CDR3 nucleotides read TGTGCCAGCGCGGGACCTAACATTTACAATGAGCAGTTCTTC. The chain uses TRBV2 and TRBJ2-1, with D possibly TRBD2 on 6 matching bases. The CDR3 runs 14 residues. Germline CDR1 SNHLY, CDR2 FYNNEI. V was cut by 8 bases and J by 4 bases, with 15 bases left in between.

The chain links TRBV15 to TRBJ1-1, with D unclear. Trimming left V 5 bases short and J 4 bases short, with 14 bases between. The CDR3 spans 14 residues. Germline lookup yields CDR1 LNHNV and CDR2 YYDKDF (reference sequence). The CDR3 here is CATSWSREGTEAFF. For the CDR3, the DNA is TGTGCCACCAGCTGGAGTAGGGAGGGCACTGAAGCTTTCTTT.

The chain uses TRBV27 and TRBJ2-1, with TRBD1 identical over 8 bases. Trimming at V came to 0 bases and at J to 2 bases, leaving 3 bases not matched to a gene. The CDR3 spans 16 residues. Germline V gives CDR1 MNHEY, CDR2 SMNVEV (reference sequence). Here the CDR3 reads CASSLSGQGAYNEQFF. CDR3 nucleotide sequence: TGTGCCAGCAGTTTATCAGGACAGGGAGCCTACAATGAGCAGTTCTTC.

The J gene is TRBJ2-3, the V gene TRBV18; TRBD1 aligns across 8 bases. This CDR3 is 16 amino acids long. Germline assignment: CDR1 KGHSH and CDR2 LQKENI. Unmatched junction bases numbered 9, after V lost 3 bases and J lost 4 bases. The CDR3 region is CASSPPDRVLSDTQYF. The CDR3 DNA is TGTGCCAGCTCACCCCCGGACAGGGTATTATCAGATACGCAGTATTTT. Based on the CDR3 plus reference TRBV18 and TRBJ2-3, the full variable domain is NAGVMQNPRHLVRRRGQEARLRCSPMKGHSHVYWYRQLPEEGLKFMVYLQKENIIDESGMPKERFSAEFPKEGPSILRIQQVVRGDSAAYFCASSPPDRVLSDTQYFGPGTRLTVL.

This clone was picked up one time. This chain joins TRBV7-2 and TRBJ2-1, with 8 bases fitting TRBD2. V dropped 1 base and J dropped 2; count of bases not matched to a gene: 1. Germline CDR1 and CDR2: SGHTA and FQGNSA. This CDR3 has 15 residues. The CDR3 DNA follows: TGTGCCAGCAGCTTAGACGGGAGGGCCTACAATGAGCAGTTCTTC. Protein product: CASSLDGRAYNEQFF.

V usage is TRBV5-4 and J usage is TRBJ1-4, with 7 bases that match TRBD1. V dropped 4 bases and J dropped 6; count of bases not matched to a gene: 6. Germline V gene data show CDR1 as SGHNT and CDR2 as YYREEE (reference sequence). The CDR3 sequence is 14 residues long. For the CDR3, the DNA is TGTGCCAGCAGCCTCACAGGGGTCGATGAAAAACTGTTTTTT. This encodes CASSLTGVDEKLFF.

The chain uses TRBV18 and TRBJ1-5; the match to TRBD1 covers 7 bases. The CDR3 loop spans 14 amino acids. The V segment lost 4 bases and the J segment 3 bases; nucleotides outside the gene matches: 3. Germline assignment: CDR1 KGHSH and CDR2 LQKENI. The CDR3 nucleotides are TGTGCCAGCTCACTGACAGGGCTCAATCAGCCCCAGCATTTT. It translates to CASSLTGLNQPQHF.

The rearrangement links TRBV7-6 to TRBJ2-1, with a tentative D call TRBD2 (5 bases). Germline lookup yields CDR1 SGHVS and CDR2 FNYEAQ. V lost 5 bases and J lost 10, with 18 bases in between. This CDR3 spans 14 amino acids. In DNA form, the CDR3 reads TGTGCCAGCAGCCTTATCCCGGACCCGGGAGAGCAGTTCTTC. Translated, it gives CASSLIPDPGEQFF.

V is TRBV28 and J is TRBJ1-1; possibly TRBD1 for D (5 bases). The V and J ends lost 3 bases and 1 base respectively, with 12 bases between them. Germline V gene data show CDR1 as MDHEN and CDR2 as SYDVKM. The CDR3 totals 15 residues. The CDR3 coding sequence is TGTGCCAGCAGTTTTTCGTCGGGGGGGAACACTGAAGCTTTCTTT. Encoded protein: CASSFSSGGNTEAFF.